One sample yielded the 9 T cell receptor beta chains listed below, sequenced in a study of chemoradiotherapy in HPV16-positive cancers. Generated by immunoSEQ multiplex PCR, the TCRdb table keeps only in-frame clones and is missing some. The profile shows some 34,000 clones, approximately 90% of them singletons. The sequencing used blood, collected from a patient who underwent chemoradiotherapy. Receptor source: a human donor with HPV-associated anogenital cancer.

This clone was recorded a few times. The chain couples TRBV2 to TRBJ1-2; no clear D gene. The germline V gene encodes CDR1 SNHLY and CDR2 FYNNEI. The V and J ends lost 5 bases and 8 bases respectively, with 9 bases between them. This CDR3 has 11 residues. CDR3 sequence (DNA): TGTGCCAGCAGTCCACTTACCGGCTACACCTTC. Amino acid sequence: CASSPLTGYTF.

This clone was seen more than once but under ten times. J is TRBJ1-5 and V is TRBV4-1, with 9 positions matching TRBD1. CDR1 is MGHRA, CDR2 YSYEKL, per germline. The CDR3 is made up of 16 amino acids. V shed 2 bases, J shed 7 bases, and the junction held 9 bases outside the gene matches. CDR3 DNA: TGCGCCAGCAGCCAAACGAAGGGACAGGGTCAGCAGCCCCAGCATTTT. It codes for CASSQTKGQGQQPQHF.

The chain combines TRBV21-1 with TRBJ1-1. TRBV21-1 is a recognized pseudogene. The CDR3 contains 15 residues. This chain's CDR3 is CASSTRTGGPAEAFF. The CDR3 DNA reads TGTGCCAGCAGCACCAGAACGGGGGGGCCAGCTGAAGCTTTCTTT.

The chain couples TRBV7-9 to TRBJ1-6, with TRBD1 matching 10 bases. Germline V gives CDR1 SEHNR, CDR2 FQNEAQ (reference sequence). This CDR3 is 17 amino acids long. Germline trimming cut 5 bases from V and 1 base from J; bases unmatched to any gene: 5. The CDR3 nucleotides are TGTGCCAGCAGCCCCCGGGACAGGGGATCCTATAATTCACCCCTCCACTTT. Translation gives CASSPRDRGSYNSPLHF.

This chain connects TRBV19 to TRBJ2-4; TRBD1 might be the D (6 bases). The V gene's germline CDR1 is LNHDA and CDR2 SQIVND (reference sequence). Trimming shortened V by 7 bases and J by 0 bases, and 13 bases separated the two germline ends. The CDR3 loop spans 15 amino acids. The CDR3 sequence is CASTQPGEAKNIQYF. The CDR3 DNA reads as TGTGCCAGTACCCAACCAGGGGAAGCCAAAAACATTCAGTACTTC. The full variable domain, in which reference TRBV19 and TRBJ2-4 provide the parts outside the CDR3, is DGGITQSPKYLFRKEGQNVTLSCEQNLNHDAMYWYRQDPGQGLRLIYYSQIVNDFQKGDIAEGYSVSREKKESFPLTVTSAQKNPTAFYLCASTQPGEAKNIQYFGAGTRLSVL.

This chain links TRBV5-8 with TRBJ2-1; D possibly corresponds to TRBD1 (6 bases). V was cut by 6 bases and J by 0 bases, with 13 bases left in between. In germline, CDR1 is SGHTS, CDR2 YDEGEE. The CDR3 has 15 residues. CDR3 residues: CASTRGRSSYNEQFF. DNA for the CDR3: TGTGCCAGCACCAGGGGACGCAGCTCCTACAATGAGCAGTTCTTC.

The CDR3 DNA follows: TGTGCCAGCAGCTCCGGGACAGTGGGCTATGGCTACACCTTC. This codes for CASSSGTVGYGYTF. The chain links TRBV7-2 to TRBJ1-2, with 7 bases fitting TRBD1. The germline gives CDR1 SGHTA, CDR2 FQGNSA. This CDR3 is built from 14 residues. With 4 bases clipped from V and 4 bases from J, the junction kept 6 bases outside the gene matches. The full variable domain, rest sourced from reference TRBV7-2 and TRBJ1-2, is GAGVSQSPSNKVTEKGKDVELRCDPISGHTALYWYRQSLGQGLEFLIYFQGNSAPDKSGLPSDRFSAERTGGSVSTLTIQRTQQEDSAVYLCASSSGTVGYGYTFGSGTRLTVV.

This chain connects TRBV6-5 to TRBJ1-5, with D unclear. Germline CDR1 is MNHEY and CDR2 is SVGAGI. V lost 6 bases and J 0 bases, leaving 12 bases between the germline ends. The CDR3 covers 15 residues. In DNA, the CDR3 is TGTGCCAGCAGGCTCTACCCTCGTAGCAATCAGCCCCAGCATTTT. It codes for CASRLYPRSNQPQHF.

The chain uses TRBV29-1 and TRBJ2-2; D possibly corresponds to TRBD1 (5 bases). Trimming stripped 4 bases from V and 2 bases from J, with 11 bases between. Germline V gene sequence: CDR1 SQVTM, CDR2 ANQGSEA. The CDR3 runs to 14 residues. This CDR3 reads CSVVQAINTGELFF. CDR3 bases: TGCAGCGTTGTACAGGCGATTAACACCGGGGAGCTGTTTTTT.